One T cell receptor (beta chain) is described in this entry. Germline and junction disagree at one end, which may indicate a read error. The sample originates from a study of cytomegalovirus exposure and HLA in healthy donors. Study-level background: HLA-typed donors were the source of 82 million or so unique TCRs, which an early data release held.

The PCR ran on 60 Vbeta and 13 Jbeta primers. Repertoires were generated with immunoSEQ multiplex PCR, while TCRdb's copy carries only in-frame clones and drops some. The sample holds 90,000 to 130,000 clones, nearly 75% seen once. This CDR3 has 15 amino acids. Looked up from germline, CDR1 is MNHNY and CDR2 is SVGAGI (reference sequence). The material sequenced was PBMCs. The TCR comes from a man younger than 45 in good health and CMV-seropositive. V is TRBV6-6 and J is TRBJ2-7; TRBD2 aligns across 8 bases. The CDR3 DNA reads as TGTGCCAGCAGTTACGGGATGGCGGGGGGAGGCGAGCGGTACTTC. It encodes CASSYGMAGGGERYF.